This TCR beta chain came from a study of Graves' ophthalmopathy and Graves' hyperthyroidism. Germline CDR1 MNHNS, CDR2 SASEGT. V lost 7 bases and J 0 bases, leaving 6 bases between the germline ends. The length of the CDR3 is 12 residues. This clonotype occurred many times. TCR beta CDR3 amplification used RNA transcripts. First-round RT-PCR employed HTBI primers, with a second-round multiplex PCR after it. TCRdb fed the multiplex PCR reads into MiXCR, producing one record per CDR3 protein. Of about 400,000 distinct CDR3 sequences listed, 15% to 17% are singletons. Material: peripheral blood. The chain couples TRBV6-1 to TRBJ1-1; D is ambiguous. The TCR comes from a woman aged 18 to 35 with stable Graves' hyperthyroidism. CDR3 region: CASTIMNTEAFF. The DNA of the CDR3 is TGTGCCAGCACCATCATGAACACTGAAGCTTTCTTT.